The 6 T cell receptor beta chains below all came from one sample that was sequenced in a study of regulatory T cells in long-lasting Graves disease. In building TCR beta libraries, iRepertoire HTBI primers were used together with Arm-PCR of CDR3 regions. TCRdb ran MiXCR on the multiplex PCR reads and lists one entry per CDR3 protein. Of more than 350,000 distinct CDR3 sequences in the sample, roughly 21% are singletons; the top ten hold 14%. As for time point: persistent/refractory GD, antithyroid drugs over 5 years with positive TRAb. Following extraction of RNA from PBMCs, that RNA was used to make the TCR library. The sequencing here drew on peripheral blood mononuclear cells (PBMCs), taken when the disease was refractory, from a patient treated with antithyroid drugs. The source of these receptors is a female donor with Graves disease.

This clonotype was seen only a few times. The chain has TRBV29-1 and TRBJ1-2, with a possible D match to TRBD1 (5 bases). CDR1 is SQVTM, CDR2 ANQGSEA, per germline. This CDR3 has 13 residues. V gave up 4 bases and J gave up 8 bases, with 17 bases separating them. CDR3 sequence: CSVGPEAGDGYTF. The CDR3 DNA follows: TGCAGCGTTGGACCCGAGGCGGGGGACGGCTACACCTTC.

This clonotype appeared many times. This rearrangement joins TRBV24-1 to TRBJ2-2; 7 nucleotides agree with TRBD2. The germline V gene has CDR1 KGHDR and CDR2 SFDVKD. The junction had 9 bases not matched to a gene; V was cut back by 3 bases and J by 6 bases. The CDR3 covers 16 residues. The DNA of the CDR3 is TGTGCCACCAGTGATCCGCGGACTAGTCGTGCCGGGGAGCTGTTTTTT. Translating gives CATSDPRTSRAGELFF.

This clonotype was detected a few times. This chain connects TRBV20-1 to TRBJ2-4, with D perhaps TRBD2 (6 bases). The V gene's germline CDR1 is DFQATT and CDR2 SNEGSKA (reference sequence). The CDR3 covers 14 residues. V dropped 3 bases and J dropped 3 bases, with 12 bases sitting between them. For the CDR3, the DNA is TGCAGTGCTAGGAGGGAAGCGGGCAAAAACATTCAGTACTTC. Protein sequence: CSARREAGKNIQYF.

The chain couples TRBV15 to TRBJ2-1; a possible D gene is TRBD2 (5 bases). Germline V gene lookup returns CDR1 LNHNV and CDR2 YYDKDF (reference sequence). The CDR3 length is 14 residues. The V end was cut by 1 base, the J end by 3 bases, with 7 bases between. CDR3 bases: TGTGCCACCAGCAGAGTCCGGGACTACAATGAGCAGTTCTTC. Translation: CATSRVRDYNEQFF.

This clonotype was counted at least ten times. This rearrangement joins TRBV2 to TRBJ1-4, with 7 positions matching TRBD1. In germline, CDR1 is SNHLY, CDR2 FYNNEI. The CDR3 totals 14 residues. The ends lost 5 bases at V and 5 bases at J; junction bases unmatched: 5. The CDR3 is CASSRDSRNEKLFF. The DNA of the CDR3 is TGTGCCAGCAGTCGGGACAGCCGCAATGAAAAACTGTTTTTT.

This clonotype was seen a handful of times. The chain joins TRBV5-1 to TRBJ2-7; possible D gene TRBD2, 5 bases. CDR3 size: 15 residues. Between the trimmed V and J ends, which lost 0 bases and 3 bases, there was a span of 13 bases. The germline V gene encodes CDR1 SGHRS and CDR2 YFSETQ. The CDR3 spells CASSLGQGRVYEQYF. The CDR3 bases are TGCGCCAGCAGCTTGGGGCAAGGGAGAGTCTACGAGCAGTACTTC.